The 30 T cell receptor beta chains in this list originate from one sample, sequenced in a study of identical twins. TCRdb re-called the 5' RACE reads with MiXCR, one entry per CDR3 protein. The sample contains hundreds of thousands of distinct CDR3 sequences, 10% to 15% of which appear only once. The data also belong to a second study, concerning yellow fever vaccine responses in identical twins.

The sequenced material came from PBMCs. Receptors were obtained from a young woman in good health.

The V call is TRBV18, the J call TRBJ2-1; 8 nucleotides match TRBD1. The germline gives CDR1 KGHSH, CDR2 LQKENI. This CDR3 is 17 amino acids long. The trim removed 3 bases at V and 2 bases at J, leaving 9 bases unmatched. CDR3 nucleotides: TGTGCCAGCTCACCTTCCTTTGGGACAGGAGCCTACAATGAGCAGTTCTTC. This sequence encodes CASSPSFGTGAYNEQFF. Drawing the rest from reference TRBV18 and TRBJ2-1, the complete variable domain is NAGVMQNPRHLVRRRGQEARLRCSPMKGHSHVYWYRQLPEEGLKFMVYLQKENIIDESGMPKERFSAEFPKEGPSILRIQQVVRGDSAAYFCASSPSFGTGAYNEQFFGPGTRLTVL.

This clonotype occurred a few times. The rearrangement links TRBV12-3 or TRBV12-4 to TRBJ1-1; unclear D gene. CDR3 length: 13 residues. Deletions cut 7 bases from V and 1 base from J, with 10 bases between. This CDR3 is CASTSDGNTEAFF. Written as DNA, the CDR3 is TGTGCCAGCACCTCCGACGGGAACACTGAAGCTTTCTTT.

CDR3 in DNA: TGTGCCAGCAGCGTTTCGCCGGGACAGAGATATGAGCAGTTCTTC. Translated: CASSVSPGQRYEQFF. J is TRBJ2-1 and V is TRBV9; 7 positions agree with TRBD1. The CDR3 extends over 15 amino acids. Germline V lookup: CDR1 SGDLS, CDR2 YYNGEE. V shed 2 bases, J shed 8 bases, and the junction held 10 bases outside the gene matches.

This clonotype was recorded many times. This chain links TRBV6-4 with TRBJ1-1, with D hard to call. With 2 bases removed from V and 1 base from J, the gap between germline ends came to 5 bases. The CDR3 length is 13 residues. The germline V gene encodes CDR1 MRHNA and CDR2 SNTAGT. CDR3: CASSDDENTEAFF. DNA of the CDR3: TGTGCCAGCAGTGACGACGAGAACACTGAAGCTTTCTTT.

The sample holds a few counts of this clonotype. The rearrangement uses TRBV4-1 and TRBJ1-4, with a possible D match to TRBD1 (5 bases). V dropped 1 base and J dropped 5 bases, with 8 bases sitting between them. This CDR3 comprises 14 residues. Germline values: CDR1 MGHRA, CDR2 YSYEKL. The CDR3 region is CASSQAAGNEKLFF. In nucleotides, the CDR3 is TGCGCCAGCAGCCAAGCGGCAGGGAATGAAAAACTGTTTTTT.

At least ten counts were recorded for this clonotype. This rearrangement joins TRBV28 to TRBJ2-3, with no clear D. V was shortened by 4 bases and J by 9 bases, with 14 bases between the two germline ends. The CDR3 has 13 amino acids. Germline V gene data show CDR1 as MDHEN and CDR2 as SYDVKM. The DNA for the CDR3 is TGTGCCAGCAGTTCCGGCTTAGAACGGACGCAGTATTTT. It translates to CASSSGLERTQYF.

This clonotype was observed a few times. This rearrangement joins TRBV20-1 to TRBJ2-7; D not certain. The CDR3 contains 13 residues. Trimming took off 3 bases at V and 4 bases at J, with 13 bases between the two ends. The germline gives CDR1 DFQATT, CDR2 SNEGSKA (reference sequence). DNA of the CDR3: TGCAGTGCTAGGTCCCCCTTTGCTTACGAGCAGTACGTC. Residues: CSARSPFAYEQYV.

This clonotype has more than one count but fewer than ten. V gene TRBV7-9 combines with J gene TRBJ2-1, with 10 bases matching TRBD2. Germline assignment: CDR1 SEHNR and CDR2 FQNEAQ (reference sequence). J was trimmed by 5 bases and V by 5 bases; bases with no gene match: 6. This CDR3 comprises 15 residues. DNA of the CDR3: TGTGCCAGCAGCCTTCTAGCGGGGGCCGACAATGAGCAGTTCTTC. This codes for CASSLLAGADNEQFF.

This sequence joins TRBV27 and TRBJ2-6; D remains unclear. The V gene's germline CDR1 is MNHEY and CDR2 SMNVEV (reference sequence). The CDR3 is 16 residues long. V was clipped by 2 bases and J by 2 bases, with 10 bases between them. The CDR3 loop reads CASSLGFSAGANVLTF. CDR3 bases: TGTGCCAGCAGTTTAGGATTCAGTGCTGGGGCCAACGTCCTGACTTTC.

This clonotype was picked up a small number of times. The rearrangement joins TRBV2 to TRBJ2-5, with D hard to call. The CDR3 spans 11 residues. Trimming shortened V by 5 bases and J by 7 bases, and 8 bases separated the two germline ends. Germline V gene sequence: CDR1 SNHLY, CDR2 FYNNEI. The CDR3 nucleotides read TGTGCCAGCAGTTACTCGGGGACCCAGTACTTC. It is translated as CASSYSGTQYF.

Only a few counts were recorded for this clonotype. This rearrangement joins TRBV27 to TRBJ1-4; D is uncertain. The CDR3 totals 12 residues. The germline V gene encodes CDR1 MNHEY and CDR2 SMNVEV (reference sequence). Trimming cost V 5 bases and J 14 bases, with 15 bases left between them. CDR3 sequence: CASSPNEGDLFF. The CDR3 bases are TGTGCCAGCAGTCCAAACGAAGGAGATCTGTTTTTT.

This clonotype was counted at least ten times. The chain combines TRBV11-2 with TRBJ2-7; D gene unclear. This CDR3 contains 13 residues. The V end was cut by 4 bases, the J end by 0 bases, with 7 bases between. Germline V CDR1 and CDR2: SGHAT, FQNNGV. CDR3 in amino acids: CASSSSGSYEQYV. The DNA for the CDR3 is TGTGCCAGCAGCTCATCGGGCTCCTACGAGCAGTACGTC.

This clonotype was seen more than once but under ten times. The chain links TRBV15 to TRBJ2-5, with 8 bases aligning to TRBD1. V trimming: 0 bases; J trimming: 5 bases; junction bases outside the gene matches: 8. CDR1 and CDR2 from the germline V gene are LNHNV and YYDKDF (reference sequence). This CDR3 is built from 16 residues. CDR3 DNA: TGTGCCACCAGCAGAGATCTAGGGCAGGGGGCGGAGACCCAGTACTTC. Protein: CATSRDLGQGAETQYF.

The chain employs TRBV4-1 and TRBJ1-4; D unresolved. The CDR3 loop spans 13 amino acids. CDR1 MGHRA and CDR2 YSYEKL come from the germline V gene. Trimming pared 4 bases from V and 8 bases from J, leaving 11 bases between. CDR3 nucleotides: TGCGCCAGCAGCCGGGTTTTGCAGGAAAAACTGTTTTTT. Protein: CASSRVLQEKLFF.

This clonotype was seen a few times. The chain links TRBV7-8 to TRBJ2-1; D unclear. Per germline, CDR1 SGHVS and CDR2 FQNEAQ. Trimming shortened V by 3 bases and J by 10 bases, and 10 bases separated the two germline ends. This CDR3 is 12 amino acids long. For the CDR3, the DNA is TGTGCCAGCAGCTTCGGTCGGGCCGAGCAGTTCTTC. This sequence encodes CASSFGRAEQFF.

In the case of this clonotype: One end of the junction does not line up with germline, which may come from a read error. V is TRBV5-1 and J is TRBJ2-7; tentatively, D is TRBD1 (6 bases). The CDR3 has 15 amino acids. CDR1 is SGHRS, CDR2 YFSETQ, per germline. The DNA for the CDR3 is TGCGCCAGCAGCTTGGGGGGTCTGGGACACCCAGTGCAGTGCTTC. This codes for CASSLGGLGHPVQCF.

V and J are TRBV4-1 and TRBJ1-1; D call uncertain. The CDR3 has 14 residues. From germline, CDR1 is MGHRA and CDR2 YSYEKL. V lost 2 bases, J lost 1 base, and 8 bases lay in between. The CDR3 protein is CASSQPSRNTEAFF. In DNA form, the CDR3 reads TGCGCCAGCAGCCAACCGAGCCGGAACACTGAAGCTTTCTTT.

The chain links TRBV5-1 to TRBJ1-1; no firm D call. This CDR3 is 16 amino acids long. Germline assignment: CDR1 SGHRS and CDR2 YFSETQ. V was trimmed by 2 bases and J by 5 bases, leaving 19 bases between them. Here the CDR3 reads CASSLKILGSLTEAFF. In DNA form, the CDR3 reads TGCGCCAGCAGCTTAAAAATCCTCGGGAGTTTAACTGAAGCTTTCTTT.

The CDR3 reads CASSPRTDNTEAFF. The CDR3 coding sequence is TGTGCCAGCAGCCCTCGGACAGACAACACTGAAGCTTTCTTT. The chain combines TRBV7-9 with TRBJ1-1, with D maybe TRBD1 (6 bases). The germline V gene encodes CDR1 SEHNR and CDR2 FQNEAQ (reference sequence). This CDR3 is 14 amino acids long. V was trimmed by 5 bases and J by 2 bases, leaving 12 bases between them.

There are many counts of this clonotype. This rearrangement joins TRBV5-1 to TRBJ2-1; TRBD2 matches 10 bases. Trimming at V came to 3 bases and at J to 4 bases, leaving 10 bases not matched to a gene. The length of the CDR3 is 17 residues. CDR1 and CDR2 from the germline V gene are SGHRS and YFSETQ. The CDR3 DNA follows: TGCGCCAGCAGCTCCCCGTTAGAGCGGGAGGGTTACAATGAGCAGTTCTTC. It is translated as CASSSPLEREGYNEQFF.

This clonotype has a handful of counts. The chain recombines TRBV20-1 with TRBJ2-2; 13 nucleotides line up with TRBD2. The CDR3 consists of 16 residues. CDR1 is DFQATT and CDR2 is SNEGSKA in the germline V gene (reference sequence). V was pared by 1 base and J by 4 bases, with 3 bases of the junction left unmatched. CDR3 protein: CSARGLAGGITGELFF. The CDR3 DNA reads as TGCAGTGCTAGAGGACTAGCGGGAGGAATCACCGGGGAGCTGTTTTTT.

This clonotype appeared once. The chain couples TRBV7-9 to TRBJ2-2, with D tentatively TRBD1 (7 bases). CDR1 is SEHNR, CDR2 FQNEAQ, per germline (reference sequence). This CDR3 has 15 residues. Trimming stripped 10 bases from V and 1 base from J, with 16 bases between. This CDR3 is CAMPGGSRNTGELFF. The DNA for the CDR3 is TGTGCCATGCCAGGGGGGAGTCGGAACACCGGGGAGCTGTTTTTT.

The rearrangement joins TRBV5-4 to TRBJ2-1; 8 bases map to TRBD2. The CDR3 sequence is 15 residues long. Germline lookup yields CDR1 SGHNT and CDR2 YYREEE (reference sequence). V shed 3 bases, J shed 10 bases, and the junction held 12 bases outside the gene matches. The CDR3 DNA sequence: TGTGCCAGCAGCTCTTTAGCGGGAAGCAGCGGGGAGCAGTTCTTC. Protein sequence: CASSSLAGSSGEQFF.

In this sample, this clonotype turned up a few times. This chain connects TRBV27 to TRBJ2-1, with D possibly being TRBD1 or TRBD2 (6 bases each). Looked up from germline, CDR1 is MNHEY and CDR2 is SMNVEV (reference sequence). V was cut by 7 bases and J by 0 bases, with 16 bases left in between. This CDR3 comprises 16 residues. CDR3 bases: TGTGCCAGCAATACGTGGGGGGCAAACTCCTACAATGAGCAGTTCTTC. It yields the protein CASNTWGANSYNEQFF.

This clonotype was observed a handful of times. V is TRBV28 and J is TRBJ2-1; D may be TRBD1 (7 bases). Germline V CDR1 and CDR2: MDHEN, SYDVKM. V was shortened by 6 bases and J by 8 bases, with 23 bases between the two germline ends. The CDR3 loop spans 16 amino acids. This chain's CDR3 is CASRTYQNRGGDEQFF. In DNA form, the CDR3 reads TGTGCCAGCAGGACGTACCAGAACAGGGGAGGCGATGAGCAGTTCTTC.

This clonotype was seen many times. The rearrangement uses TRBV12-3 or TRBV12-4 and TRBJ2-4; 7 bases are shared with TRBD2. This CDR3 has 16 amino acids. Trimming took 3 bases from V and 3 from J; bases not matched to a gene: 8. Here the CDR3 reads CASSFWASGDKNIQYF. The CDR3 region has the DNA TGTGCCAGCAGTTTCTGGGCTAGCGGAGACAAAAACATTCAGTACTTC.

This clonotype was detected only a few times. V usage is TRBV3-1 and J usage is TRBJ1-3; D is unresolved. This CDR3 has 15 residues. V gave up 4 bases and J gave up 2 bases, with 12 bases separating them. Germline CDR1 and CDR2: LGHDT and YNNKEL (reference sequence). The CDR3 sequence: CASSPAAGAGNTIYF. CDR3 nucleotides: TGTGCCAGCAGCCCAGCCGCGGGCGCTGGAAACACCATATATTTT.

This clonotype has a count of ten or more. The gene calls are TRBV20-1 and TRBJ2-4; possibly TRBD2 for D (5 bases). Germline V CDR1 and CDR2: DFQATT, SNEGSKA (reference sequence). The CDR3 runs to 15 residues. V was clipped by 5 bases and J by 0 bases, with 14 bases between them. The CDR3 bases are TGCAGTGCTGGCTTGCCCGGACTAGCCAAAAACATTCAGTACTTC. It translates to CSAGLPGLAKNIQYF.

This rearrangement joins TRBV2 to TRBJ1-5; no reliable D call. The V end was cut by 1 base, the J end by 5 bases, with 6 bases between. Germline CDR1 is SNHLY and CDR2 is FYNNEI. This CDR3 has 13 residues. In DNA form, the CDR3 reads TGTGCCAGCAGTGAAGGTAGAGATCAGCCCCAGCATTTT. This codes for CASSEGRDQPQHF.

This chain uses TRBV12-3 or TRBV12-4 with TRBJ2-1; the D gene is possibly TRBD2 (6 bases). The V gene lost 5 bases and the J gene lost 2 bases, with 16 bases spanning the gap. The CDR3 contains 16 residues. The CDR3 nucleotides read TGTGCCAGCAGTCGTACCCGGGAGAGACCCTACAATGAGCAGTTCTTC. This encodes CASSRTRERPYNEQFF.